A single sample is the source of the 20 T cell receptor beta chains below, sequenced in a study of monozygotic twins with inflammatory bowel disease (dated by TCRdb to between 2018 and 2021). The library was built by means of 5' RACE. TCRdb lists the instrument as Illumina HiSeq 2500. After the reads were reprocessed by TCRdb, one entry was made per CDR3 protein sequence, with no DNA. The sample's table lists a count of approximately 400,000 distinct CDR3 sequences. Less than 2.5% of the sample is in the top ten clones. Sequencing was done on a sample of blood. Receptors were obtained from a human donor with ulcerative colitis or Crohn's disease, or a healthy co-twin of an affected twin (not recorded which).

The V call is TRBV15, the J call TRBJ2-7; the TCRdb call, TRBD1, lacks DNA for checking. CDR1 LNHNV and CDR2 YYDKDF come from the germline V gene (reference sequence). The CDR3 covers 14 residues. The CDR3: CATSRDQGKEEQYF.

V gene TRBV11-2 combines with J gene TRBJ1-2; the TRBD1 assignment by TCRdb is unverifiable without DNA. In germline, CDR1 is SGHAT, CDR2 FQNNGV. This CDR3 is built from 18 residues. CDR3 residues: CASSLKSLLYREGYGYTF.

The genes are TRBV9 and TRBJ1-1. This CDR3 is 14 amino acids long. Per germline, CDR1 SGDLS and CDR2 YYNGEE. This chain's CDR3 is CASSTFSGDTEAFF.

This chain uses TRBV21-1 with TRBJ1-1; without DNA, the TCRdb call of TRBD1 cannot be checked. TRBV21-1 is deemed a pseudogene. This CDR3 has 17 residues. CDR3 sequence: CASSKGPSRHLNTEAFF.

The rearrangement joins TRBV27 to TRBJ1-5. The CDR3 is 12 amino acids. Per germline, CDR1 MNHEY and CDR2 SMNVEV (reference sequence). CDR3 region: CASSNTGQPQHF.

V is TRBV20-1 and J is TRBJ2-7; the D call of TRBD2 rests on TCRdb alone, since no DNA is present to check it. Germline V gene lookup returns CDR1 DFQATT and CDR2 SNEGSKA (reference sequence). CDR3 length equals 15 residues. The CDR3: CSASALAGGPYEQYF.

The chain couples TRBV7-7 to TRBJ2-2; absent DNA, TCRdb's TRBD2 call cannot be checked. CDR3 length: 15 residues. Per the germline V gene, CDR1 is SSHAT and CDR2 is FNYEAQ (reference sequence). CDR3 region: CASSLEASGSGELFF. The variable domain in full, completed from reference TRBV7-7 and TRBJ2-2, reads GAGVSQSPRYKVTKRGQDVTLRCDPISSHATLYWYQQALGQGPEFLTYFNYEAQPDKSGLPSDRFSAERPEGSISTLTIQRTEQRDSAMYRCASSLEASGSGELFFGEGSRLTVL.

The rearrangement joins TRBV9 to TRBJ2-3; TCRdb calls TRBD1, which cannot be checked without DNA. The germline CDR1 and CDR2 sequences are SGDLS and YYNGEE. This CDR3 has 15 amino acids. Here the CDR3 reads CASSVVAGEADTQYF.

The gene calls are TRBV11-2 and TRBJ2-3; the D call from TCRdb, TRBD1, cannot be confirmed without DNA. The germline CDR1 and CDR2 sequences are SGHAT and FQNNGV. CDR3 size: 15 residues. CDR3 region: CASSFRGRPPDTQYF.

The CDR3 loop reads CATNFRDSKFYGYTF. The chain links TRBV10-3 to TRBJ1-2; TCRdb's D call of TRBD1 is untestable without DNA. There are 15 residues in the CDR3. Looked up from germline, CDR1 is ENHRY and CDR2 is SYGVKD.

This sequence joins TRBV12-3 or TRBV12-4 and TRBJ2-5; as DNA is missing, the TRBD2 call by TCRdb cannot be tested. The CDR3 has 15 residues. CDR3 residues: CASSQRRTAKETQYF.

The chain's CDR3 is CATGVGDTQYF. The chain has TRBV24-1 and TRBJ2-3. The CDR3 spans 11 residues. Germline V gives CDR1 KGHDR, CDR2 SFDVKD.

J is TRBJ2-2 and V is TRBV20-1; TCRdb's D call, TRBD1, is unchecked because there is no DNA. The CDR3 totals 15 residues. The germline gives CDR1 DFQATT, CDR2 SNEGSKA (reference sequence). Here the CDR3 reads CSAPIPGVGTGELFF.

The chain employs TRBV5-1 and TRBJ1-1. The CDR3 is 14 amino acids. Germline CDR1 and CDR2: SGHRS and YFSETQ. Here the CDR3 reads CASSLAVLNTEAFF.

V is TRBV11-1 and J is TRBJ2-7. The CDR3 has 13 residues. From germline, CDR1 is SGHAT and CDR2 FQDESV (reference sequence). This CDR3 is CASSFSGHYEQYF.

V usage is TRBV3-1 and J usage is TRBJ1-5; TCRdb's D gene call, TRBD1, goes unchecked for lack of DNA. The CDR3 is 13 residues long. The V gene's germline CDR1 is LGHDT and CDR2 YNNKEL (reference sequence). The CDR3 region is CASSQDRRGTQHF.

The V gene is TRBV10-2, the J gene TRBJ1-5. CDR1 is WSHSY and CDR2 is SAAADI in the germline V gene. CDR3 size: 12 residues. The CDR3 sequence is CASSDGNQPQHF.

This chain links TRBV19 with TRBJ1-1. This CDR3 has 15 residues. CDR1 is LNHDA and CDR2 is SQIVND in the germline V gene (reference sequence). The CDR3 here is CASKKGTAMNTEAFF.

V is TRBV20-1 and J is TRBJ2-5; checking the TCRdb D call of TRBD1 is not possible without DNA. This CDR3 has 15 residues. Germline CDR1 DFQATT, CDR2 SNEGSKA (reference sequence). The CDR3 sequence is CSARGVGTGQETQYF.

The CDR3: CASSSLQTRSVLGEQFF. This chain links TRBV11-2 with TRBJ2-1; TCRdb indicates TRBD2, and absent DNA this call remains unverified. The CDR3 is 17 amino acids. Germline CDR1 reads SGHAT; CDR2 reads FQNNGV.